Listed below are T cell receptor beta chains from one sample, sequenced in a study of OX40 agonist ivuxolimab in advanced cancers. Here immunoSEQ multiplex PCR was the method, and the copy in TCRdb shows in-frame clones only, minus some. The sample includes roughly 61,000 clones, around 92% of them seen just once. The input for sequencing was CD4+ or CD8+ T cells sorted from blood, taken in a trial of the OX40 agonist ivuxolimab. These receptors all stem from an adult with an advanced solid tumor such as melanoma, head and neck, liver or kidney cancer. CDR3s include the opening cysteine and the closing phenylalanine or tryptophan. Size values are once, few and many counts, or a class for expanded clones, and some rows have none.

>TRBV20-1|TRBJ2-3|-
CSANSRDTQYF
>TRBV7-6|TRBJ2-5|-
CASSGGSGSSKAPETQYF
>TRBV6-6|TRBJ1-5|-
CASSSGLVSNQPQHF
>TRBV6-5|TRBJ1-2|-
CASSYSMRGDYGYTF
>TRBV7-9|TRBJ1-1|-
CASRASTNTEAFF
>TRBV6-5|TRBJ2-3|-
CASSSEGGTDTQYF
>TRBV27|TRBJ2-7|-
CASSLSPEGSYEQYF
>TRBV5-1|TRBJ2-5|-
CASSLQGGGQETQYF
>TRBV4-1|TRBJ2-7|few
CASSQDQLGGSYEQYF
>TRBV6-6|TRBJ1-2|-
CASSYYRSDGYTF
>TRBV9|TRBJ2-3|-
CASTPRGGVKDTQYF
>TRBV9|TRBJ2-7|-
CASSVSGTGGIYEQYF
>TRBV4-3|TRBJ1-5|few
CASSQDIASNQPQHF
>TRBV27|TRBJ2-1|-
CASSLGSGSYNEQFF
>TRBV12-5|TRBJ2-1|-
CASGPGFNEQFF
>TRBV28|TRBJ2-3|-
CASRGMQSTDTQYF
>TRBV28|TRBJ2-2|once
CASSPRPDRTNTGELFF